Each of the 20 T cell receptor beta chains below was sequenced from the same sample in a study of CD4 and CD8 cells across lung adenocarcinoma regions. TCRdb re-called the PCR reads with MiXCR, one entry per CDR3 protein. The table has 10,000 to 15,000 distinct CDR3 sequences, about 50% seen once; the top ten hold less than 35%. Material for sequencing was CD8+ T cells from the margin of a lung tumor. These receptor sequences come from a male donor with lung adenocarcinoma. The CD4 and CD8 labels of this study may be unreliable.

This chain joins TRBV20-1 and TRBJ2-5; 8 nucleotides agree with TRBD1. Germline CDR1 is DFQATT and CDR2 is SNEGSKA (reference sequence). V lost 6 bases and J lost 4; bases outside the gene matches: 10. CDR3 size: 14 residues. The CDR3 coding sequence is TGCAGTGCAAAAGACAGGGGTCGGTCAGAGACCCAGTACTTC. This codes for CSAKDRGRSETQYF.

This clonotype occurred a few times. This chain links TRBV5-6 with TRBJ1-5; D perhaps matches TRBD1 (5 bases). This CDR3 is 14 amino acids long. CDR1 SGHDT and CDR2 YYEEEE come from the germline V gene. V shed 1 base and J shed 3 bases, with 8 bases lying between them. The CDR3 region is CASSLRGINQPQHF. In DNA, the CDR3 is TGTGCCAGCAGCTTGAGGGGTATCAATCAGCCCCAGCATTTT.

The chain is built from TRBV6-1 and TRBJ2-2; no reliable D call. CDR3 length: 15 residues. Germline V CDR1 and CDR2: MNHNS, SASEGT. Trimming stripped 2 bases from V and 5 bases from J, with 12 bases between. This CDR3 reads CASSEIPRGTGELFF. The CDR3 nucleotides are TGTGCCAGCAGTGAAATCCCGAGAGGTACCGGGGAGCTGTTTTTT.

This clonotype was found many times. This may stem from a read error, because a much larger clone lies one nucleotide away. The CDR3 sequence is CASWTSASYEQFF. DNA for the CDR3: TGTGCCAGTTGGACTAGCGCCTCCTACGAGCAGTTCTTC. The chain carries TRBV6-5 and TRBJ2-1; 9 bases map to TRBD2. V gave up 9 bases and J gave up 10 bases; unmatched junction bases: 10. Germline V gene sequence: CDR1 MNHEY, CDR2 SVGAGI. This CDR3 comprises 13 residues.

This clonotype was counted at least ten times. The chain is built from TRBV7-2 and TRBJ2-1; TRBD2 is a possible D gene (6 bases). CDR1 and CDR2 (germline): SGHTA, FQGNSA. This CDR3 contains 15 residues. The V gene lost 3 bases and the J gene lost 8 bases, with 17 bases spanning the gap. CDR3: CASSLPGALGYEQFF. CDR3 bases: TGTGCCAGCAGCTTGCCGGGAGCCTTGGGGTATGAGCAGTTCTTC.

This clonotype was seen many times. This may be a read error: a much more frequent sequence differs by one nucleotide. This rearrangement joins TRBV6-5 to TRBJ2-5; possible D gene TRBD1, 6 bases. Germline lookup yields CDR1 MNHEY and CDR2 SVGAGI. Trimming left V 2 bases short and J 11 bases short, with 21 bases between. The CDR3 is made up of 15 amino acids. This chain's CDR3 is CASSYKGVTYNEQYF. Written as DNA, the CDR3 is TGTGCCAGCAGTTACAAGGGGGTAACATACAATGAGCAGTACTTC.

This clonotype was observed many times. V and J are TRBV19 and TRBJ2-3; 8 bases agree with TRBD2. The germline CDR1 and CDR2 sequences are LNHDA and SQIVND (reference sequence). The CDR3 extends over 16 amino acids. With 5 bases clipped from V and 0 bases from J, the junction kept 7 bases outside the gene matches. CDR3 nucleotide sequence: TGTGCCAGTAGTTCTAAGACTAGCGAGAGCACAGATACGCAGTATTTT. Protein: CASSSKTSESTDTQYF.

This clonotype appeared a few times. Mismatch with germline at one junction end may stem from a read error. The V call is TRBV6-1, the J call TRBJ2-3; the D call may be TRBD1 or TRBD2 (6 bases each). CDR1 and CDR2 (germline): MNHNS, SASEGT. The CDR3 runs 15 residues. The CDR3 reads CARRPGGRGTDTQYF. DNA for the CDR3: TGTGCCAGGAGACCCGGGGGCAGGGGCACAGATACGCAGTACTTT.

The chain carries TRBV11-2 and TRBJ2-7; D assignment may be TRBD1 or TRBD2 (5 bases each). CDR1 SGHAT and CDR2 FQNNGV come from the germline V gene. With 4 bases removed from V and 4 bases from J, the gap between germline ends came to 20 bases. The CDR3 runs to 16 residues. CDR3 nucleotide sequence: TGTGCCAGCAGCTCCCAAGGGACGGCAAAGAGGTACGAGCAGTACTTC. Its protein product is CASSSQGTAKRYEQYF.

The chain links TRBV6-1 to TRBJ2-5; D perhaps matches TRBD2 (6 bases). Deletions cut 6 bases from V and 2 bases from J, with 19 bases between. The CDR3 contains 16 residues. Per the germline V gene, CDR1 is MNHNS and CDR2 is SASEGT. The CDR3 spells CASRRGGGGVQETQYF. CDR3 coding DNA: TGTGCCAGCAGGAGGGGCGGCGGAGGGGTTCAAGAGACCCAGTACTTC.

In its sample, this clonotype was seen once. The chain couples TRBV6-1 to TRBJ2-3, with D perhaps TRBD1 or TRBD2 (7 bases each). Germline V CDR1 and CDR2: MNHNS, SASEGT. CDR3 length equals 15 residues. CDR3 residues: CGRGRGGGDKETQYF. The CDR3, as DNA: TGTGGCAGGGGGAGGGGGGGCGGAGACAAAGAGACGCAGTATTTT.

In this sample, this clonotype turned up a few times. J is TRBJ2-6 and V is TRBV6-1; D not certain. This CDR3 is built from 15 residues. The germline V gene encodes CDR1 MNHNS and CDR2 SASEGT. Trimming removed 1 base at V and 0 bases at J, with 4 bases between. The CDR3 DNA reads TGTGCCAGCAGTGAAGGGGGCTCTGGGGCCAACGTCCTGACTTTC. Encoded protein: CASSEGGSGANVLTF.

Comments on this clonotype: Its ends do not fully match the called genes, so a read error is possible. The chain is built from TRBV6-1 and TRBJ2-3; 7 bases are shared with TRBD1. CDR1 is MNHNS and CDR2 is SASEGT in the germline V gene. The CDR3 is 15 amino acids. The CDR3, as DNA: TGTGCCAGCACCGCAGGACAGGCCGCCAAAGATACGCAGTACTTT. Translation gives CASTAGQAAKDTQYF.

The genes are TRBV7-6 and TRBJ2-1, with 7 bases aligning to TRBD1. The CDR3 runs 13 residues. CDR1 is SGHVS, CDR2 FNYEAQ, per germline. J lost 10 bases, V lost 5 bases, and 8 bases had no gene match. The DNA for the CDR3 is TGTGCCAGCAGCAAAGACAGGGCACACGAGCAGTTCTTC. Its protein product is CASSKDRAHEQFF.

As DNA, the CDR3 is TGTGCCAGCGGCGGGACCCAAGAGACCCAGTACTTC. Protein: CASGGTQETQYF. The chain has TRBV25-1 and TRBJ2-5; weak D call: TRBD2 (6 bases). CDR1 and CDR2 (germline): MGHDK, SYGVNS. CDR3 size: 12 residues. The ends were cut back, 8 bases at V and 1 base at J, with 8 bases in the middle.

This clonotype came up a few times. J is TRBJ2-5 and V is TRBV6-1; D not certain. Germline V gene lookup returns CDR1 MNHNS and CDR2 SASEGT. CDR3 size: 11 residues. The V gene lost 2 bases and the J gene lost 2 bases, with 0 bases spanning the gap. CDR3 amino acids: CASSEQETQYF. In DNA form, the CDR3 reads TGTGCCAGCAGTGAACAAGAGACCCAGTACTTC.

Regarding this clonotype: The germline gene is not matched at one end of the junction; a read error may be the cause. CDR3 nucleotides: TGTGCCAGCAGTGAAAGCGGGACTAGCGTGAGGGCCAAAAATACGCAGTACTTT. Its protein is CASSESGTSVRAKNTQYF. The chain carries TRBV6-1 and TRBJ2-4, with 10 bases fitting TRBD2. This CDR3 region has 18 residues. Looked up from germline, CDR1 is MNHNS and CDR2 is SASEGT.

CDR3 DNA: TGTGCCAGCAGTGAATCCACGGGCGCAGATACGCAGTATTTT. Translated, it gives CASSESTGADTQYF. The chain carries TRBV25-1 and TRBJ2-3; D is ambiguous. The ends were cut back, 1 base at V and 4 bases at J, with 9 bases in the middle. The CDR3 loop spans 14 amino acids. Germline CDR1 and CDR2: MGHDK and SYGVNS.

Notes on this clonotype: At one boundary the junction diverges from the germline segment, which might be a read error. The CDR3 DNA sequence: TGTGCCAGCAGTTCACGGGTGCCGGGAGCCAAAGATACGCAGTACTTT. Amino acid sequence: CASSSRVPGAKDTQYF. This rearrangement joins TRBV27 to TRBJ2-4, with a weak D call TRBD2 (6 bases). Looked up from germline, CDR1 is MNHEY and CDR2 is SMNVEV (reference sequence). CDR3 length: 16 residues.

This clonotype is categorized as large. V usage is TRBV6-5 and J usage is TRBJ2-2; the D gene is possibly TRBD1 (5 bases). From germline, CDR1 is MNHEY and CDR2 SVGAGI. Trimming stripped 8 bases from V and 0 bases from J, with 19 bases between. The CDR3 is made up of 17 amino acids. The CDR3 reads CASGKQTGYPNTGELFF. The CDR3 coding sequence is TGTGCCAGCGGAAAGCAAACAGGTTACCCGAACACCGGGGAGCTGTTTTTT.